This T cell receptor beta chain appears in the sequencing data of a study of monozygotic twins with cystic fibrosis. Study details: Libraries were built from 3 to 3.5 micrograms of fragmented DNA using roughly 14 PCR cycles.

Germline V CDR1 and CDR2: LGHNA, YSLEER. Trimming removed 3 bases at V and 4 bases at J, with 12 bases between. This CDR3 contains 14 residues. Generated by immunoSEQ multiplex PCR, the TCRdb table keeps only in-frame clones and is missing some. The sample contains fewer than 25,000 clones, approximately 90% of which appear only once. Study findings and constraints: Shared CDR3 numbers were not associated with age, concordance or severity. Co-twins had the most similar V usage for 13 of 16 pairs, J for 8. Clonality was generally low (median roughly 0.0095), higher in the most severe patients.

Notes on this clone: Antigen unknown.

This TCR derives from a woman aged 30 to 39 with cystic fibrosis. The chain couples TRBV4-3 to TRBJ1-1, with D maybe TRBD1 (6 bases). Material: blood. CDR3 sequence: CASSQTGIRTEAFF. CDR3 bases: TGCGCCAGCAGCCAGACAGGAATACGCACTGAAGCTTTCTTT.